Following are 27 T cell receptor beta chains from one sample sequenced in a study of cytomegalovirus exposure and HLA in healthy donors. The PCR was carried out with 60 Vbeta primers and 13 Jbeta primers. Sequencing used immunoSEQ multiplex PCR; TCRdb keeps in-frame clones, though not all of them. The data hold roughly 150,000 clones, with more than 60% observed a single time. The sample taken for sequencing was PBMCs. The receptor set was obtained from a man aged 25 to 45 in good health and CMV-seropositive.

The chain uses TRBV7-8 and TRBJ2-7; TRBD2 matches 9 bases. This CDR3 contains 15 residues. V shed 6 bases and J 1 base; nucleotides not matched to a gene: 7. From germline, CDR1 is SGHVS and CDR2 FQNEAQ. CDR3 protein: CASRNSGSSSYEQYF. The CDR3 DNA sequence: TGTGCCAGCAGGAATAGCGGGAGTTCTTCCTACGAGCAGTACTTC.

The chain joins TRBV29-1 to TRBJ1-2, with no clear D. V lost 4 bases, J lost 1 base, and 7 bases lay in between. Looked up from germline, CDR1 is SQVTM and CDR2 is ANQGSEA. This CDR3 has 12 residues. CDR3 coding DNA: TGCAGCGTTGGGTCTAATAACTATGGCTACACCTTC. It translates to CSVGSNNYGYTF.

There are a few counts of this clone. The rearrangement links TRBV6-5 to TRBJ2-7, with D perhaps matching TRBD2 (7 bases). The CDR3 is 15 amino acids. Germline V CDR1 and CDR2: MNHEY, SVGAGI. Trimming left V 2 bases short and J 7 bases short, with 18 bases between. This chain's CDR3 is CASSYGGGGPREQYF. CDR3 in DNA: TGTGCCAGCAGTTACGGAGGGGGAGGGCCGAGGGAGCAGTACTTC.

The V and J genes are TRBV12-5 and TRBJ2-7; maybe TRBD2 (5 bases). Trimming took off 6 bases at V and 0 bases at J, with 9 bases between the two ends. From germline, CDR1 is LGHNT and CDR2 FRNRAP. The length of the CDR3 is 13 residues. The CDR3 loop is CASGPTNSYEQYF. CDR3 in DNA: TGTGCTAGTGGCCCGACTAACTCCTACGAGCAGTACTTC.

The DNA for the CDR3 is TGTGCCTGGAGACAGGGGAACATTCAGTACTTC. It yields the protein CAWRQGNIQYF. V and J are TRBV30 and TRBJ2-4; 7 nucleotides agree with TRBD1. Looked up from germline, CDR1 is GTSNPN and CDR2 is SVGIG (reference sequence). The CDR3 spans 11 residues. J was trimmed by 7 bases and V by 3 bases; bases with no gene match: 0.

The chain carries TRBV19 and TRBJ1-1; D ambiguous. The V gene lost 3 bases and the J gene lost 1 base, with 3 bases spanning the gap. Germline CDR1 LNHDA, CDR2 SQIVND (reference sequence). The CDR3 contains 12 residues. The DNA of the CDR3 is TGTGCCAGTAGTATCCAGAACACTGAAGCTTTCTTT. Amino acid sequence: CASSIQNTEAFF.

The chain employs TRBV9 and TRBJ2-1; D unclear. The CDR3 contains 13 residues. V dropped 4 bases and J dropped 4 bases, with 9 bases sitting between them. Germline V gene data show CDR1 as SGDLS and CDR2 as YYNGEE. The CDR3, as DNA: TGTGCCAGCAGCCTGGCACTATACAATGAGCAGTTCTTC. It translates to CASSLALYNEQFF.

The CDR3 region has the DNA TGTGCCAGCAGGGACAGGGGGACGATGAACACTGAAGCTTTCTTT. Its protein product is CASRDRGTMNTEAFF. V usage is TRBV7-6 and J usage is TRBJ1-1; TRBD1 aligns across 10 bases. CDR1 and CDR2 (germline): SGHVS, FNYEAQ. The CDR3 extends over 15 amino acids. V gave up 6 bases and J gave up 0 bases; unmatched junction bases: 4.

This clone was seen a single time. The V and J genes are TRBV5-1 and TRBJ2-3, with D possibly TRBD1 on 5 matching bases. V lost 1 base to trimming and J lost 4 bases, with 10 bases between them. Per germline, CDR1 SGHRS and CDR2 YFSETQ. The CDR3 extends over 14 amino acids. This CDR3 reads CASSLSGASDTQYF. In DNA form, the CDR3 reads TGCGCCAGCAGCTTGTCTGGGGCTTCAGATACGCAGTATTTT.

This clone has only a few counts. The chain has TRBV11-2 and TRBJ2-5; 8 nucleotides align to TRBD2. V trimming: 1 base; J trimming: 7 bases; junction bases outside the gene matches: 2. This CDR3 has 13 residues. Germline CDR1 and CDR2: SGHAT and FQNNGV. The DNA of the CDR3 is TGTGCCAGCAGCTTAGCGGGAGGGGTGACCCAGTACTTC. Protein sequence: CASSLAGGVTQYF.

The chain is built from TRBV6-5 and TRBJ2-7; 10 bases line up with TRBD1. The CDR3 extends over 15 amino acids. The J segment lost 5 bases and the V segment lost 7 bases, leaving 11 bases of the junction unmatched. Germline CDR1 and CDR2: MNHEY and SVGAGI. CDR3 DNA sequence: TGTGCCAGCATGGGACACGGGACAGGGGATGACGAGCAGTACTTC. Protein: CASMGHGTGDDEQYF.

This clone appeared a few times. The chain employs TRBV6-1 and TRBJ2-7; 10 bases are shared with TRBD2. This CDR3 region has 15 residues. Trimming at V came to 6 bases and at J to 2 bases, leaving 7 bases not matched to a gene. Looked up from germline, CDR1 is MNHNS and CDR2 is SASEGT. The chain's CDR3 is CASSVLAGETYEQYF. DNA for the CDR3: TGTGCCAGCAGCGTTCTAGCGGGAGAGACCTACGAGCAGTACTTC.

The V and J genes are TRBV7-3 and TRBJ2-3; TRBD2 might be the D (5 bases). V shed 2 bases and J shed 2 bases, with 17 bases lying between them. The CDR3 loop spans 17 amino acids. Per the germline V gene, CDR1 is SGHTA and CDR2 is FQGTGA. Here the CDR3 reads CASSLGHRGLPTDTQYF. The CDR3 nucleotides are TGTGCCAGCAGCTTAGGTCACCGCGGGTTACCCACAGATACGCAGTATTTT.

The chain has TRBV5-1 and TRBJ2-7, with D perhaps matching TRBD1 (5 bases). CDR3 size: 14 residues. Trimming took off 0 bases at V and 3 bases at J, with 10 bases between the two ends. Germline loops: CDR1 SGHRS, CDR2 YFSETQ. The DNA for the CDR3 is TGCGCCAGCAGCTTGGTGCAGGGTAGCTACGAGCAGTACTTC. This sequence encodes CASSLVQGSYEQYF.

This rearrangement joins TRBV7-9 to TRBJ1-5; 11 bases align to TRBD1. V was pared by 1 base and J by 3 bases, with 5 bases of the junction left unmatched. The CDR3 loop spans 17 amino acids. Germline assignment: CDR1 SEHNR and CDR2 FQNEAQ (reference sequence). The CDR3 protein is CASSLVGQGVPNQPQHF. CDR3 DNA sequence: TGTGCCAGCAGCTTAGTGGGACAGGGGGTCCCCAATCAGCCCCAGCATTTT.

V and J are TRBV7-9 and TRBJ2-2; TRBD1 agrees at 7 bases. This CDR3 comprises 14 residues. Germline lookup yields CDR1 SEHNR and CDR2 FQNEAQ (reference sequence). J lost 4 bases, V lost 5 bases, and 4 bases had no gene match. In nucleotides, the CDR3 is TGTGCCAGCAGCCCCGGGACAGTCACCGGGGAGCTGTTTTTT. Its translation: CASSPGTVTGELFF.

The chain employs TRBV2 and TRBJ1-1; D call uncertain. This CDR3 spans 12 amino acids. The V end was cut by 6 bases, the J end by 1 base, with 6 bases between. Germline V CDR1 and CDR2: SNHLY, FYNNEI. This CDR3 reads CASRAGNTEAFF. DNA of the CDR3: TGTGCCAGCAGGGCGGGGAACACTGAAGCTTTCTTT.

The J gene is TRBJ1-5, the V gene TRBV28; 9 nucleotides align to TRBD1. Trimming took 7 bases from V and 1 from J; bases not matched to a gene: 5. The CDR3 totals 15 residues. The germline V gene encodes CDR1 MDHEN and CDR2 SYDVKM. In DNA form, the CDR3 reads TGTGCCAGCAAACCGACAGGGGGAAGCAATCAGCCCCAGCATTTT. Its translation: CASKPTGGSNQPQHF.

A few counts support this clone. V and J are TRBV2 and TRBJ2-3, with a weak D call TRBD2 (6 bases). This CDR3 is 16 amino acids long. Germline V CDR1 and CDR2: SNHLY, FYNNEI. Trimming took 1 base from V and 3 from J, leaving 14 bases between them. DNA of the CDR3: TGTGCCAGCAGTGAAGGGTTTGGTAGCGGAACAGATACGCAGTATTTT. It encodes CASSEGFGSGTDTQYF.

J is TRBJ2-1 and V is TRBV29-1, with 11 bases that match TRBD2. V was clipped by 3 bases and J by 6 bases; unmatched bases: 7. The CDR3 sequence is 15 residues long. Per the germline V gene, CDR1 is SQVTM and CDR2 is ANQGSEA. The CDR3 protein is CSVDSSGRPPNEQFF. The CDR3, as DNA: TGCAGCGTTGATTCTAGCGGGAGGCCCCCCAATGAGCAGTTCTTC.

This clone was detected only a few times. The rearrangement links TRBV2 to TRBJ2-2; D ambiguous. CDR3 length: 14 residues. Germline V gene sequence: CDR1 SNHLY, CDR2 FYNNEI. The V end was cut by 2 bases, the J end by 0 bases, with 4 bases between. CDR3: CASSETANTGELFF. The CDR3 DNA is TGTGCCAGCAGTGAAACAGCGAACACCGGGGAGCTGTTTTTT.

This clone was detected only a few times. The chain recombines TRBV30 with TRBJ1-6, with D tentatively TRBD1 (5 bases). Looked up from germline, CDR1 is GTSNPN and CDR2 is SVGIG (reference sequence). The CDR3 covers 13 residues. V lost 4 bases, J lost 5 bases, and 9 bases lay in between. DNA for the CDR3: TGTGCCTGGACCAGGGCCGATAATTCACCCCTCCACTTT. It codes for CAWTRADNSPLHF.

This chain uses TRBV13 with TRBJ2-1, with D unclear. The CDR3 totals 13 residues. V was pared by 5 bases and J by 4 bases, with 9 bases between. Germline lookup yields CDR1 PRHDT and CDR2 FYEKMQ (reference sequence). The CDR3 DNA sequence: TGTGCCAGCAGCCCAACGCGGTACAATGAGCAGTTCTTC. This encodes CASSPTRYNEQFF.

This clone was detected only a few times. The chain links TRBV21-1 to TRBJ1-4; TRBD1, as called in the table, went unchecked against the DNA. TRBV21-1 is reported as a pseudogene. The CDR3 loop spans 18 amino acids. In DNA form, the CDR3 reads TGTGCCAGCAAGCGCCCCACAGGGTTTAAAGGCCCTGATGAAAAACTGTTTTTT. Protein sequence: CASKRPTGFKGPDEKLFF.

This clone was counted a few times. The chain is built from TRBV2 and TRBJ1-3; no reliable D call. The CDR3 consists of 13 residues. CDR1 is SNHLY, CDR2 FYNNEI, per germline. Deletions cut 8 bases from V and 4 bases from J, with 12 bases between. Written as DNA, the CDR3 is TGTGCCAGCTCCCTACTCTCCGGAAACACCATATATTTT. It encodes CASSLLSGNTIYF.

The chain has TRBV5-6 and TRBJ2-5; 7 bases are a match to TRBD1. CDR1 and CDR2 (germline): SGHDT, YYEEEE. The CDR3 extends over 13 amino acids. Losses at the gene ends were 4 bases for V and 3 bases for J; bases not matched to a gene: 3. The chain's CDR3 is CASSDDREETQYF. The CDR3 nucleotides read TGTGCCAGCAGCGACGACAGGGAAGAGACCCAGTACTTC.

This clone is a singleton in its sample. The rearrangement links TRBV5-1 to TRBJ1-6, with D possibly TRBD1 on 6 matching bases. This CDR3 region has 15 residues. The germline V gene encodes CDR1 SGHRS and CDR2 YFSETQ. Trimming left V 7 bases short and J 0 bases short, with 11 bases between. The CDR3 reads CASPGQSSYNSPLHF. The CDR3 DNA reads as TGCGCCAGCCCTGGACAGAGCTCCTATAATTCACCCCTCCACTTT. Based on the CDR3 plus reference TRBV5-1 and TRBJ1-6, the full variable domain is KAGVTQTPRYLIKTRGQQVTLSCSPISGHRSVSWYQQTPGQGLQFLFEYFSETQRNKGNFPGRFSGRQFSNSRSEMNVSTLELGDSALYLCASPGQSSYNSPLHFGNGTRLTVT.